The next 24 T cell receptor beta chains were all read from a single sample in a study of Tregs in tolerant kidney transplant recipients. Assay: immunoSEQ multiplex PCR; the TCRdb copy retains only in-frame clones and omits some. This table holds around 48,000 clones. This sample comprised CD4+ T cells from blood, obtained before the transplant. These receptors all come from a human donor who received a combined kidney and bone marrow transplant.

As regards this clone: From the germline J gene comes the end of the CDR3, since the read stops 3 residues before it. The V call is TRBV19, the J call TRBJ1-5; no reliable D call. The germline V gene has CDR1 LNHDA and CDR2 SQIVND (reference sequence). V was pared by 3 bases and J by 3 bases, with 12 bases between. This CDR3 is built from 15 residues. The chain's CDR3 is CASSINEGSNQPQHF. The part of the CDR3 DNA that was read is TGTGCCAGTAGTATTAATGAGGGCTCCAATCAGCCC.

In the case of this clone: The CDR3 goes on 3 residues after the read ends, and that part is filled in from the germline J gene. The V call is TRBV2, the J call TRBJ2-1; 12 nucleotides line up with TRBD2. Germline-derived CDR1 and CDR2 are SNHLY and FYNNEI. This CDR3 spans 14 amino acids. The V and J ends lost 6 bases and 9 bases, in that order; junction bases with no gene match: 6. The CDR3 bases that were read are TGTGCCAGCAGAGGAATGACTAGCGGGAGTGAG. It encodes CASRGMTSGSE. The full CDR3 protein is CASRGMTSGSEQFF.

Worth noting for this clone: From the germline J gene comes the end of the CDR3, since the read stops 3 residues before it. The J gene is TRBJ1-2, the V gene TRBV6-1; D ambiguous. The CDR3 consists of 15 residues. Germline CDR1 reads MNHNS; CDR2 reads SASEGT. Partial CDR3 DNA: TGTGCCAGCCGTGGTAGCGGGAGACGAGGGAACATT. It codes for CASRGSGRRGNI. The entire CDR3 sequence reads CASRGSGRRGNIYTF.

Concerning this clone itself: The CDR3 extends 3 residues past the end of the read, so its final part is completed from the germline J gene. The V gene is TRBV5-1, the J gene TRBJ2-7; 7 positions agree with TRBD1. Germline trimming cut 1 base from V and 4 bases from J; bases unmatched to any gene: 5. Germline V gene data show CDR1 as SGHRS and CDR2 as YFSETQ. The CDR3 has 14 amino acids. Partial CDR3 DNA: TGCGCCAGCAGCTTGAGCCAGGGGGTTTACGAG. Translated, it gives CASSLSQGVYE. The complete CDR3 sequence is CASSLSQGVYEQYF. Looking up the rest from reference TRBV5-1 and TRBJ2-7 gives the full variable domain: KAGVTQTPRYLIKTRGQQVTLSCSPISGHRSVSWYQQTPGQGLQFLFEYFSETQRNKGNFPGRFSGRQFSNSRSEMNVSTLELGDSALYLCASSLSQGVYEQYFGPGTRLTVT.

Details on this clone: From the germline J gene comes the end of the CDR3, since the read stops 3 residues before it. The chain is built from TRBV18 and TRBJ2-1; 7 bases map to TRBD2. Germline trimming cut 1 base from V and 0 bases from J; bases unmatched to any gene: 6. CDR3 length: 17 amino acids. Germline CDR1 KGHSH, CDR2 LQKENI. The part of the CDR3 DNA that was read is TGTGCCAGCTCACCACTGGCTAGCGGTCGCTCCTACAATGAG. Its protein product is CASSPLASGRSYNE. The whole CDR3 protein is CASSPLASGRSYNEQFF. Drawing the rest from reference TRBV18 and TRBJ2-1, the complete variable domain is NAGVMQNPRHLVRRRGQEARLRCSPMKGHSHVYWYRQLPEEGLKFMVYLQKENIIDESGMPKERFSAEFPKEGPSILRIQQVVRGDSAAYFCASSPLASGRSYNEQFFGPGTRLTVL.

Remarks on this clone: The missing CDR3 end, 3 residues past where the read stops, is filled in from the germline J gene. This sequence joins TRBV20-1 and TRBJ2-3, with 14 bases fitting TRBD2. This CDR3 is built from 15 residues. CDR1 and CDR2 (germline): DFQATT, SNEGSKA (reference sequence). Trimming at V came to 6 bases and at J to 0 bases, leaving 2 bases not matched to a gene. Partial CDR3 DNA: TGCAGTGCCCGACTAGCGGGAGGGAGCACAGATACG. It encodes CSARLAGGSTDT. The complete CDR3 protein is CSARLAGGSTDTQYF.

A remark on this clone: The missing CDR3 end, 3 residues past where the read stops, is filled in from the germline J gene. The rearrangement joins TRBV5-1 to TRBJ2-5; D perhaps matches TRBD1 (6 bases). The CDR3 covers 16 residues. V was trimmed by 0 bases and J by 2 bases, leaving 14 bases between them. The germline V gene encodes CDR1 SGHRS and CDR2 YFSETQ. The CDR3 region is CASSLALGADQETQYF. The sequenced CDR3 bases are TGCGCCAGCAGCTTGGCCCTGGGGGCGGATCAAGAGACC.

As concerns this clone: The observed sequence ends 3 residues before the CDR3 terminus, with the missing tail filled in from the germline J gene. This sequence joins TRBV7-2 and TRBJ2-2; 7 bases agree with TRBD1. Germline loops: CDR1 SGHTA, CDR2 FQGNSA. This CDR3 region has 15 residues. The junction had 6 bases not matched to a gene; V was cut back by 5 bases and J by 3 bases. CDR3 amino acids: CASSRTGRDTGELFF. The part of the CDR3 DNA that was read is TGTGCCAGCAGCAGGACAGGACGAGACACCGGGGAG. Based on the CDR3 plus reference TRBV7-2 and TRBJ2-2, the full variable domain is GAGVSQSPSNKVTEKGKDVELRCDPISGHTALYWYRQSLGQGLEFLIYFQGNSAPDKSGLPSDRFSAERTGGSVSTLTIQRTQQEDSAVYLCASSRTGRDTGELFFGEGSRLTVL.

A remark on this clone: The CDR3 end lies 3 residues beyond the end of the read and is filled in from the germline J gene. The J gene is TRBJ2-2, the V gene TRBV19; a possible D gene is TRBD1 (6 bases). The CDR3 contains 14 residues. CDR1 and CDR2 (germline): LNHDA, SQIVND (reference sequence). V was cut by 4 bases and J by 7 bases, with 13 bases left in between. CDR3 DNA, as far as it was read: TGTGCCAGTAGTAACCAGGGGAGAGGCGGGGAG. Translation: CASSNQGRGGE. The CDR3 in full is CASSNQGRGGELFF.

Worth noting for this clone: Sequencing ends 3 residues short of the CDR3 end; the germline J gene provides the rest. V usage is TRBV30 and J usage is TRBJ2-1; TRBD2 matches at 11 bases. This CDR3 is built from 16 residues. Unmatched junction bases numbered 7, after V lost 3 bases and J lost 3 bases. CDR1 GTSNPN and CDR2 SVGIG come from the germline V gene (reference sequence). CDR3 in amino acids: CAWRIGTSGYYNEQFF. The CDR3 bases that were read are TGTGCCTGGAGAATAGGGACTAGCGGTTACTACAATGAG.

About this clone: Sequencing ends 3 residues short of the CDR3 end; the germline J gene provides the rest. V usage is TRBV5-1 and J usage is TRBJ2-3, with 11 bases identical to TRBD2. CDR1 is SGHRS and CDR2 is YFSETQ in the germline V gene. The CDR3 sequence is 16 residues long. The ends lost 2 bases at V and 0 bases at J; junction bases unmatched: 2. CDR3 in amino acids: CASSFGTSGSTDTQYF. The part of the CDR3 DNA that was read is TGCGCCAGCAGCTTCGGGACTAGCGGAAGCACAGATACG.

Note on this clone: The read ends 3 residues early relative to the CDR3; the germline J gene fills the gap. This chain links TRBV19 with TRBJ2-4; 13 positions match TRBD2. The CDR3 contains 12 residues. Germline CDR1 and CDR2: LNHDA and SQIVND (reference sequence). The DNA read from the CDR3 is TGTGCCAGTAGTTGGACTAGCGGGAGT. It encodes CASSWTSGS. The complete CDR3 protein is CASSWTSGSQYF. Full variable domain (remainder filled in from reference TRBV19 and TRBJ2-4): DGGITQSPKYLFRKEGQNVTLSCEQNLNHDAMYWYRQDPGQGLRLIYYSQIVNDFQKGDIAEGYSVSREKKESFPLTVTSAQKNPTAFYLCASSWTSGSQYFGAGTRLSVL.

According to its frequency, this clone is medium-sized. The read gets to within 3 residues of the CDR3 end, and the germline J gene fills in the rest. This rearrangement joins TRBV18 to TRBJ1-5; TRBD1 agrees at 8 bases. Trimming took 6 bases from V and 6 from J; bases not matched to a gene: 10. Germline V CDR1 and CDR2: KGHSH, LQKENI. The CDR3 is 15 residues long. The CDR3 is CASSRDDRGGQPQHF. The sequenced CDR3 bases are TGTGCCAGCTCCCGAGACGACAGGGGAGGTCAGCCC.

For this clone: The CDR3 is cut off 3 residues early in the read; its end comes from the germline J gene. V gene TRBV29-1 combines with J gene TRBJ1-4; TRBD1 matches 9 bases. The CDR3 spans 13 residues. After removal of 7 bases from V and 6 bases from J, the junction contained 6 bases not matched to a gene. Germline CDR1 and CDR2: SQVTM and ANQGSEA. The part of the CDR3 DNA that was read is TGCAGCGCCCTCGGGACAGGGCATGAAAAA. It is translated as CSALGTGHEK. The full CDR3 protein is CSALGTGHEKLFF.

CDR3 DNA, as far as it was read: TGTGCCAGTAGTACGGACAGGGCGGCTAATGAAAAA. It encodes CASSTDRAANEK. The whole CDR3 is CASSTDRAANEKLFF. The V call is TRBV19, the J call TRBJ1-4; 8 positions match TRBD1. The read terminates 3 residues ahead of where the CDR3 ends, so the germline J gene completes it. V shed 4 bases, J shed 3 bases, and the junction held 4 bases outside the gene matches. This CDR3 has 15 amino acids. The germline CDR1 and CDR2 sequences are LNHDA and SQIVND (reference sequence).

Points on this clone: The observed sequence ends 3 residues before the CDR3 terminus, with the missing tail filled in from the germline J gene. This chain links TRBV30 with TRBJ1-5; D is ambiguous. The CDR3 has 13 amino acids. Trimming cost V 2 bases and J 5 bases, with 10 bases left between them. Germline V CDR1 and CDR2: GTSNPN, SVGIG (reference sequence). The CDR3 DNA, read in part, is TGTGCCTGGAGTCCCCGGGGTGATCAGCCC. This translates into CAWSPRGDQP. Given in full, the CDR3 is CAWSPRGDQPQHF.

Remarks on this clone: The CDR3 goes on 3 residues after the read ends, and that part is filled in from the germline J gene. The chain has TRBV20-1 and TRBJ1-6; 7 nucleotides agree with TRBD1. CDR1 is DFQATT, CDR2 SNEGSKA, per germline (reference sequence). The CDR3 consists of 14 residues. V lost 2 bases to trimming and J lost 10 bases; unmatched junction nucleotides: 8. CDR3 region: CSARPDRLDSPLHF. The DNA read from the CDR3 is TGCAGTGCTAGACCGGACAGGTTGGACTCACCC.

About this clone itself: The read falls 3 residues short of the CDR3 end, and the missing part is taken from the germline J gene. The V gene is TRBV30, the J gene TRBJ2-5; maybe TRBD2 (6 bases). CDR1 GTSNPN and CDR2 SVGIG come from the germline V gene (reference sequence). The CDR3 loop spans 12 amino acids. The V end lost 4 bases, the J end lost 5 bases, and 11 bases lay between the germline ends. The CDR3 sequence: CAWTSAGETQYF. CDR3 bases read: TGTGCCTGGACTAGCGCGGGGGAGACC.

Notes on this clone: Sequencing ends 3 residues short of the CDR3 end; the germline J gene provides the rest. The chain joins TRBV7-3 to TRBJ1-2, with D perhaps matching TRBD1 (6 bases). Germline CDR1 SGHTA, CDR2 FQGTGA. The CDR3 spans 15 residues. V was trimmed by 0 bases and J by 7 bases, leaving 15 bases between them. The CDR3 here is CASSLTGGRGGGYTF. The part of the CDR3 DNA that was read is TGTGCCAGCAGCTTAACTGGGGGCAGGGGCGGTGGC. The whole variable domain, remainder taken from reference TRBV7-3 and TRBJ1-2, is GAGVSQTPSNKVTEKGKYVELRCDPISGHTALYWYRQSLGQGPEFLIYFQGTGAADDSGLPNDRFFAVRPEGSVSTLKIQRTERGDSAVYLCASSLTGGRGGGYTFGSGTRLTVV.

Of note for this clone: Read coverage stops 3 residues before the CDR3 terminus; the germline J gene supplies the remainder. The rearrangement links TRBV2 to TRBJ2-5; a weak D match, TRBD1 (5 bases). This CDR3 region has 12 residues. Germline CDR1 and CDR2: SNHLY and FYNNEI. The V gene lost 8 bases and the J gene lost 7 bases, with 14 bases spanning the gap. The CDR3 DNA, read in part, is TGTGCCAGCTCGGTAGGGGAAGGGACC. This gives the protein CASSVGEGT. The entire CDR3 sequence reads CASSVGEGTQYF.

As regards this clone: Coverage ceases 3 residues before the CDR3 finishes, and the germline J gene fills in the end. This chain connects TRBV7-6 to TRBJ2-1; a weak D match, TRBD2 (6 bases). The CDR3 runs 14 residues. V lost 7 bases and J lost 7, with 17 bases in between. The germline V gene encodes CDR1 SGHVS and CDR2 FNYEAQ. The part of the CDR3 DNA that was read is TGTGCCAGCACGGACTACCCCGAGGGAAATGAG. The encoded protein is CASTDYPEGNE. Given in full, the CDR3 is CASTDYPEGNEQFF.

On this clone itself: From the germline J gene comes the end of the CDR3, since the read stops 3 residues before it. This chain uses TRBV7-3 with TRBJ2-1; D gene ambiguous. Per the germline V gene, CDR1 is SGHTA and CDR2 is FQGTGA. The CDR3 has 14 residues. Trimming took 5 bases from V and 0 from J, leaving 8 bases between them. CDR3 bases read: TGTGCCAGCAGCCCCGGTAGCTCCTACAATGAG. Encoded protein: CASSPGSSYNE. The entire CDR3 protein reads CASSPGSSYNEQFF.

Note on this clone: The CDR3 extends 3 residues past the end of the read, so its final part is completed from the germline J gene. The rearrangement links TRBV19 to TRBJ2-5; the D gene is possibly TRBD1 (6 bases). The germline V gene has CDR1 LNHDA and CDR2 SQIVND (reference sequence). This CDR3 has 15 residues. Trimming pared 4 bases from V and 5 bases from J, leaving 17 bases between. The CDR3 bases that were read are TGTGCCAGTAGTAACACCCAGGGGATGATGGAGACC. Its protein is CASSNTQGMMET. The full CDR3 sequence reads CASSNTQGMMETQYF.

Comments on this clone: The observed sequence ends 3 residues before the CDR3 terminus, with the missing tail filled in from the germline J gene. This chain connects TRBV6-2 or TRBV6-3 to TRBJ2-5, with D perhaps TRBD2 (6 bases). The germline V gene encodes CDR1 MNHEY and CDR2 SVGEGT. V was pared by 2 bases and J by 5 bases, with 6 bases between. The CDR3 runs to 12 residues. The DNA read from the CDR3 is TGTGCCAGCAGTTACGCGGGGGAGACC. It is translated as CASSYAGET. The complete CDR3 reads CASSYAGETQYF.